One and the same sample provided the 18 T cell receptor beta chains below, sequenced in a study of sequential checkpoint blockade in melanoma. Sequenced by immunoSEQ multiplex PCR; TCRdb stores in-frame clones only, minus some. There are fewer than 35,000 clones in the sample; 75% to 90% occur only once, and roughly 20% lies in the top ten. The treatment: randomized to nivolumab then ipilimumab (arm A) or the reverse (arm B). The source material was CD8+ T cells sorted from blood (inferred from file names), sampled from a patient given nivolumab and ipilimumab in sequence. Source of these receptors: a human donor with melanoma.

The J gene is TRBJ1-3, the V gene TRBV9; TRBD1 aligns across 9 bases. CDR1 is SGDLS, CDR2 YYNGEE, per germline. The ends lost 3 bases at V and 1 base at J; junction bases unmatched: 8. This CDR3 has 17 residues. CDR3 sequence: CASSGWDRERSGNTIYF. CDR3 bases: TGTGCCAGCAGCGGCTGGGACAGGGAAAGGTCTGGAAACACCATATATTTT.

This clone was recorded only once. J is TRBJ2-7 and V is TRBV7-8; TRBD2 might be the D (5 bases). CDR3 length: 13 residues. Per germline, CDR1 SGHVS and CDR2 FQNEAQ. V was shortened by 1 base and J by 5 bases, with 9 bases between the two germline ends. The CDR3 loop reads CASSLGQEDEQYF. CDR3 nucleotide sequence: TGTGCCAGCAGCTTAGGGCAGGAGGACGAGCAGTACTTC. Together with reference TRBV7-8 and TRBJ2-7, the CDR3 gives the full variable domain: GAGVSQSPRYKVAKRGQDVALRCDPISGHVSLFWYQQALGQGPEFLTYFQNEAQLDKSGLPSDRFFAERPEGSVSTLKIQRTQQEDSAVYLCASSLGQEDEQYFGPGTRLTVT.

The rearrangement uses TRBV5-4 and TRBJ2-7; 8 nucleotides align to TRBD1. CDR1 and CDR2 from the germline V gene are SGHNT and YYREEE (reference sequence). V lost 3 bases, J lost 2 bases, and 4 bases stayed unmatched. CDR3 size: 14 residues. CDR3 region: CASSSGGFTYEQYF. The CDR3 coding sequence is TGTGCCAGCAGCTCAGGGGGCTTCACCTACGAGCAGTACTTC.

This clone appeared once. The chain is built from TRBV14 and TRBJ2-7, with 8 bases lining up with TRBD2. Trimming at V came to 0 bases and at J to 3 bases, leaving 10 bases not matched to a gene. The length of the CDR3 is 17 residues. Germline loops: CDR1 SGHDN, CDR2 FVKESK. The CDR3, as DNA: TGTGCCAGCAGCCAAGAGTGGGACCAGCGGGGGATCTACGAGCAGTACTTC. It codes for CASSQEWDQRGIYEQYF.

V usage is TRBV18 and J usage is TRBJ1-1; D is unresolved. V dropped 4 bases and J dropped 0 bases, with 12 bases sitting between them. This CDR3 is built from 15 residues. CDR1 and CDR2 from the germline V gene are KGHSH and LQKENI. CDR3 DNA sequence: TGTGCCAGCTCACGGTCCGAGAGAATGAACACTGAAGCTTTCTTT. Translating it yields CASSRSERMNTEAFF.

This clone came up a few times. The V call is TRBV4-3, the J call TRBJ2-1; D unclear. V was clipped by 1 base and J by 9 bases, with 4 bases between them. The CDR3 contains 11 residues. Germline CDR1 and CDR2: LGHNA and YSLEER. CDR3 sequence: CASSQAGEQFF. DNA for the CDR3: TGCGCCAGCAGCCAAGCGGGTGAGCAGTTCTTC.

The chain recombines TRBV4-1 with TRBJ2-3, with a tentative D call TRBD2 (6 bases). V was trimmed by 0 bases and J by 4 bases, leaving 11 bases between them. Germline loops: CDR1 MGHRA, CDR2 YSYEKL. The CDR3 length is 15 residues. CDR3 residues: CASSQDAGRPDTQYF. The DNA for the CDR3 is TGCGCCAGCAGCCAAGATGCGGGGCGCCCAGATACGCAGTATTTT.

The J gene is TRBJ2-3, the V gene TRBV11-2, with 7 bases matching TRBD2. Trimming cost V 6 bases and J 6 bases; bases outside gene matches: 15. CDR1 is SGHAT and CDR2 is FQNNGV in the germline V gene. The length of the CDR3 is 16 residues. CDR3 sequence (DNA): TGTGCCAGCAGTCGACGGGCGGGAGTAGAACCTGATACGCAGTATTTT. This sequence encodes CASSRRAGVEPDTQYF. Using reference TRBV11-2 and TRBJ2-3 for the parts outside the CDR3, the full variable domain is EAGVAQSPRYKIIEKRQSVAFWCNPISGHATLYWYQQILGQGPKLLIQFQNNGVVDDSQLPKDRFSAERLKGVDSTLKIQPAKLEDSAVYLCASSRRAGVEPDTQYFGPGTRLTVL.

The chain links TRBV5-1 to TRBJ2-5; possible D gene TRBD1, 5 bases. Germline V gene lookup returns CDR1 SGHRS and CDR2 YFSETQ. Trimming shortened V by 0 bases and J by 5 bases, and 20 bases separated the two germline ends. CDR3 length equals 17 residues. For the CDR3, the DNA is TGCGCCAGCAGCTTGGCCGTCGTAACAGGACGGTTGGAGACCCAGTACTTC. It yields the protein CASSLAVVTGRLETQYF.

CDR3 loop: CASSLGLAGGSSYEQYF. Written as DNA, the CDR3 is TGTGCCAGCAGCTTAGGACTAGCGGGAGGAAGCTCCTACGAGCAGTACTTC. The rearrangement uses TRBV13 and TRBJ2-7; the match to TRBD2 covers 12 bases. This CDR3 has 17 residues. Germline V gives CDR1 PRHDT, CDR2 FYEKMQ (reference sequence). The ends lost 0 bases at V and 0 bases at J; junction bases unmatched: 3. Together with reference TRBV13 and TRBJ2-7, the CDR3 gives the full variable domain: AAGVIQSPRHLIKEKRETATLKCYPIPRHDTVYWYQQGPGQDPQFLISFYEKMQSDKGSIPDRFSAQQFSDYHSELNMSSLELGDSALYFCASSLGLAGGSSYEQYFGPGTRLTVT.

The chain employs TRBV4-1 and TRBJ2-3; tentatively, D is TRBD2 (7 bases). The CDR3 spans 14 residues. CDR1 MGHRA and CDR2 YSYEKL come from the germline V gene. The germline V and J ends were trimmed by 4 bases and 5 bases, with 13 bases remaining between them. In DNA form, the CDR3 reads TGCGCCAGCAGCCTGCGGGGGCGAGGAGATACGCAGTATTTT. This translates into CASSLRGRGDTQYF.

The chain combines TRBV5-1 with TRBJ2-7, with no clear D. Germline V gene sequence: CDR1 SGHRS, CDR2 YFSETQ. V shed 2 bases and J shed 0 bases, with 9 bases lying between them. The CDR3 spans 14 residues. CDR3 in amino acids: CASSFSARSYEQYF. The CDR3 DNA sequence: TGCGCCAGCAGCTTCAGTGCCCGCTCCTACGAGCAGTACTTC.

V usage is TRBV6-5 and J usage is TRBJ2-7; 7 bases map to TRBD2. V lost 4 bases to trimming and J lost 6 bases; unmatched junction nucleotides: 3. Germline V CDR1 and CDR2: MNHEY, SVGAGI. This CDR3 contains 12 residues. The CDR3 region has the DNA TGTGCCAGCAGTTCAGCGGGGATCGAGCAGTACTTC. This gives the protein CASSSAGIEQYF.

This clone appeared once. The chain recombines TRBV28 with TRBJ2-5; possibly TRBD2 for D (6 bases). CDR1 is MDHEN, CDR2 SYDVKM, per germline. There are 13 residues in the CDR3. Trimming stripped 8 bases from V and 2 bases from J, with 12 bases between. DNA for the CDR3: TGTGCCAGCGAGAGGCGGGATCAAGAGACCCAGTACTTC. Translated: CASERRDQETQYF.

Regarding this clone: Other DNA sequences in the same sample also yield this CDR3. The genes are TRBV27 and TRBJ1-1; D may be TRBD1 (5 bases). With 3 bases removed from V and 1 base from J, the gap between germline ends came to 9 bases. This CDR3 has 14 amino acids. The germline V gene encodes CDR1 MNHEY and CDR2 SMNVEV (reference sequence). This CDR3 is CASSLRQGNTEAFF. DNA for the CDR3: TGTGCCAGCAGTTTGCGGCAGGGGAACACTGAAGCTTTCTTT.

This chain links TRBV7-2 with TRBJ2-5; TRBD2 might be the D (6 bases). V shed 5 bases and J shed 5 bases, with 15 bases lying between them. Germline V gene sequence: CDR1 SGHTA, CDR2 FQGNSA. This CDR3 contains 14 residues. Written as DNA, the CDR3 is TGTGCCAGCAGCGCCGGGAGCTTCGGGGAGACCCAGTACTTC. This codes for CASSAGSFGETQYF. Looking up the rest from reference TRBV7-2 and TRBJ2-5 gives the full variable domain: GAGVSQSPSNKVTEKGKDVELRCDPISGHTALYWYRQSLGQGLEFLIYFQGNSAPDKSGLPSDRFSAERTGGSVSTLTIQRTQQEDSAVYLCASSAGSFGETQYFGPGTRLLVL.

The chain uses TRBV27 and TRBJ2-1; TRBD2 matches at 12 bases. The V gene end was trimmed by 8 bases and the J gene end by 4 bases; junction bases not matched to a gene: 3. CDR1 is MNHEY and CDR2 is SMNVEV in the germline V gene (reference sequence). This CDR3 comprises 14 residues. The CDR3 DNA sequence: TGTGCCAGCCGGACTAGCGGGACGTACAATGAGCAGTTCTTC. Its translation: CASRTSGTYNEQFF.

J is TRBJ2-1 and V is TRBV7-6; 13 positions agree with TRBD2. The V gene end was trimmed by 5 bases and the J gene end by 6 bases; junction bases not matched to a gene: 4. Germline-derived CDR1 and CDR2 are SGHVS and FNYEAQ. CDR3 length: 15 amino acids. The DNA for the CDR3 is TGTGCCAGCAGCCTCCGGACTAGCGGGGGCAATGAGCAGTTCTTC. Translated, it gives CASSLRTSGGNEQFF.